This T cell receptor (beta chain) was captured in a study of T cells in narcolepsy. The wider study: Donors had narcolepsy type 1 or type 2, or were healthy controls.

The V and J ends lost 5 bases and 5 bases, in that order; junction bases with no gene match: 4. The CDR3 sequence is 13 residues long. Germline V lookup: CDR1 SGHRS, CDR2 YFSETQ. On this clone: Its target is not known. Additional DNA sequences in this sample encode the identical CDR3.

The method was immunoSEQ multiplex PCR; TCRdb's version includes in-frame clones alone and lacks a portion of them. Of tens of thousands of clones in the sample, 70% to 90% were seen once. Findings of the study overall: Comparing one patient's CSF and blood CD4+ clonotypes highlighted HCRT- and TRIB2-specific autoreactive clonotypes. Autoreactive clonotypes reportedly recurred in blood of same and different patients, not controls. Some memory CD4+ repertoires had no autoreactive clone sequences.

The sample was CD45RA- memory CD4+ T cells from PBMCs. This rearrangement joins TRBV5-1 to TRBJ2-1; 7 nucleotides align to TRBD2. This clonotype originated in a human donor with narcolepsy. CDR3 region: CASSPAGNNEQFF. CDR3 nucleotides: TGCGCCAGCAGTCCAGCGGGAAACAATGAGCAGTTCTTC.